This entry lists 32 T cell receptor beta chains sequenced from one sample in a study of T cell responses to AZD1222 COVID-19 vaccine. Sequenced by immunoSEQ multiplex PCR; TCRdb stores in-frame clones only, minus some. The sample yields 150,000 to 200,000 clones, around 94% seen once. Sample: peripheral blood, taken 28 days after the second dose of the MenACWY control vaccine. All receptors derive from an adult who received the MenACWY meningococcal vaccine as a control.

CDR3 bases: TGTGCCAGCAGATCTGGTCTTTCCTACGAGCAGTACTTC. Amino acids: CASRSGLSYEQYF. This rearrangement joins TRBV7-9 to TRBJ2-7; D is uncertain. The CDR3 sequence is 13 residues long. Germline CDR1 is SEHNR and CDR2 is FQNEAQ (reference sequence). Trimming took off 6 bases at V and 1 base at J, with 10 bases between the two ends.

CDR3 nucleotides: TGTGCCAGCAGCTTGACAGGGGTTGTCGGTGAAAAACTGTTTTTT. Translating it yields CASSLTGVVGEKLFF. The J gene is TRBJ1-4, the V gene TRBV5-6, with 7 bases that match TRBD1. CDR1 and CDR2 from the germline V gene are SGHDT and YYEEEE. The CDR3 totals 15 residues. The J segment lost 7 bases and the V segment lost 1 base, leaving 7 bases of the junction unmatched.

The chain employs TRBV7-9 and TRBJ1-4; 9 nucleotides line up with TRBD1. The CDR3 totals 12 residues. With V trimmed by 8 bases and J by 8 bases, 3 bases remained unmatched. Germline CDR1 reads SEHNR; CDR2 reads FQNEAQ (reference sequence). CDR3 bases: TGTGCCAGCCGGGACAGGGACGAAAAACTGTTTTTT. This translates into CASRDRDEKLFF.

Only one count was recorded for this clone. The V call is TRBV9, the J call TRBJ2-3; perhaps TRBD2 as D (6 bases). The CDR3 runs to 19 residues. V was trimmed by 0 bases and J by 2 bases, leaving 22 bases between them. From germline, CDR1 is SGDLS and CDR2 YYNGEE. The CDR3 nucleotides are TGTGCCAGCAGCGTAGAGCCCGGGACTTTAACTTTTTCCACAGATACGCAGTATTTT. It yields the protein CASSVEPGTLTFSTDTQYF. Combining the CDR3 with reference TRBV9 and TRBJ2-3 gives the whole variable domain DSGVTQTPKHLITATGQRVTLRCSPRSGDLSVYWYQQSLDQGLQFLIQYYNGEERAKGNILERFSAQQFPDLHSELNLSSLELGDSALYFCASSVEPGTLTFSTDTQYFGPGTRLTVL.

In this sample, this clone turned up once. V is TRBV6-5 and J is TRBJ2-7; 9 positions match TRBD2. This CDR3 has 15 amino acids. Germline values: CDR1 MNHEY, CDR2 SVGAGI. V was clipped by 4 bases and J by 6 bases; unmatched bases: 10. The CDR3 DNA reads as TGTGCCAGCAGTTTGGTTGTTAGCGGGAGTCCCGAGCAGTACTTC. Protein sequence: CASSLVVSGSPEQYF.

This clone was recorded only once. The chain links TRBV3-1 (or the pseudogene TRBV3-2) to TRBJ2-1, with D tentatively TRBD2 (5 bases). This CDR3 comprises 16 residues. CDR1 and CDR2 from the germline V gene are LGHDT and YNNKEL (reference sequence). V gave up 4 bases and J gave up 6 bases, with 19 bases separating them. The CDR3 nucleotides are TGTGCCAGCAGCCCTGTTCCGCTGAGGGCCCCCAATGAGCAGTTCTTC. This codes for CASSPVPLRAPNEQFF.

The gene calls are TRBV14 and TRBJ2-1; D uncertain. The CDR3 is made up of 15 amino acids. V was clipped by 0 bases and J by 0 bases, with 6 bases between them. The germline gives CDR1 SGHDN, CDR2 FVKESK. CDR3: CASSQELSSYNEQFF. In DNA form, the CDR3 reads TGTGCCAGCAGCCAAGAACTGAGCTCCTACAATGAGCAGTTCTTC.

The chain recombines TRBV13 with TRBJ2-2; D gene unclear. The length of the CDR3 is 14 residues. Germline CDR1 is PRHDT and CDR2 is FYEKMQ (reference sequence). Trimming stripped 0 bases from V and 1 base from J, with 3 bases between. The CDR3 loop reads CASSLGLNTGELFF. The CDR3 coding sequence is TGTGCCAGCAGCTTAGGCTTGAACACCGGGGAGCTGTTTTTT.

This rearrangement joins TRBV2 to TRBJ1-2; D remains ambiguous. CDR1 and CDR2 from the germline V gene are SNHLY and FYNNEI. V was pared by 4 bases and J by 7 bases, with 16 bases between. The CDR3 covers 14 residues. CDR3 sequence (DNA): TGTGCCAGCAGTGTGAGGGTCCGGGCGGTTGGCTACACCTTC. Encoded protein: CASSVRVRAVGYTF.

The rearrangement joins TRBV7-8 to TRBJ1-2, with D unresolved. The CDR3 is 14 amino acids. V was clipped by 0 bases and J by 6 bases, with 11 bases between them. Germline values: CDR1 SGHVS, CDR2 FQNEAQ. As DNA, the CDR3 is TGTGCCAGCAGCTTAGCGCCAACGCCTAATGGCTACACCTTC. Its translation: CASSLAPTPNGYTF. Full variable domain (outside the CDR3, taken from reference TRBV7-8 and TRBJ1-2): GAGVSQSPRYKVAKRGQDVALRCDPISGHVSLFWYQQALGQGPEFLTYFQNEAQLDKSGLPSDRFFAERPEGSVSTLKIQRTQQEDSAVYLCASSLAPTPNGYTFGSGTRLTVV.

This chain uses TRBV19 with TRBJ1-2; TRBD1 matches at 10 bases. Germline assignment: CDR1 LNHDA and CDR2 SQIVND (reference sequence). Trimming took 0 bases from V and 7 from J; bases not matched to a gene: 5. This CDR3 has 15 residues. In DNA, the CDR3 is TGTGCCAGTAGTATAGATGGGACAGGGGTGCCTGGCTACACCTTC. Its protein product is CASSIDGTGVPGYTF.

This clone was observed once. V gene TRBV9 combines with J gene TRBJ2-2; no clear D. The CDR3 sequence is 15 residues long. Trimming removed 3 bases at V and 0 bases at J, with 9 bases between. Germline V gene data show CDR1 as SGDLS and CDR2 as YYNGEE. CDR3 nucleotide sequence: TGTGCCAGCAGCGCGACAAGATCGAACACCGGGGAGCTGTTTTTT. It codes for CASSATRSNTGELFF. The variable domain in full, completed from reference TRBV9 and TRBJ2-2, reads DSGVTQTPKHLITATGQRVTLRCSPRSGDLSVYWYQQSLDQGLQFLIQYYNGEERAKGNILERFSAQQFPDLHSELNLSSLELGDSALYFCASSATRSNTGELFFGEGSRLTVL.

CDR3 coding DNA: TGTGCCAGCACCCTTAGCGGAGGGGGGCAAGAGACCCAGTACTTC. This sequence encodes CASTLSGGGQETQYF. The chain joins TRBV6-5 to TRBJ2-5; D is perhaps TRBD1 or TRBD2 (6 bases each). CDR1 is MNHEY and CDR2 is SVGAGI in the germline V gene. CDR3 size: 15 residues. Trimming stripped 7 bases from V and 2 bases from J, with 17 bases between.

This chain uses TRBV9 with TRBJ2-1, with 10 bases fitting TRBD2. Germline CDR1 and CDR2: SGDLS and YYNGEE. V shed 2 bases, J shed 4 bases, and the junction held 6 bases outside the gene matches. The CDR3 contains 16 residues. CDR3 coding DNA: TGTGCCAGCAGCGTTACCGGGACTAGCGTTTACAATGAGCAGTTCTTC. This sequence encodes CASSVTGTSVYNEQFF.

V usage is TRBV7-9 and J usage is TRBJ2-7; 7 bases align to TRBD2. J lost 1 base, V lost 3 bases, and 6 bases had no gene match. Germline V gene lookup returns CDR1 SEHNR and CDR2 FQNEAQ (reference sequence). The CDR3 covers 15 residues. For the CDR3, the DNA is TGTGCCAGCAGCTTGGCCCTAGCGGAGTCCTACGAGCAGTACTTC. Protein sequence: CASSLALAESYEQYF.

This clone has a single count. The CDR3 here is CASSEGLAGVIKSYNEQFF. In nucleotides, the CDR3 is TGCGCCAGCAGTGAGGGGCTAGCGGGAGTCATCAAGTCCTACAATGAGCAGTTCTTC. V gene TRBV10-1 combines with J gene TRBJ2-1, with 10 bases fitting TRBD2. V dropped 2 bases and J dropped 1; count of bases not matched to a gene: 11. Germline values: CDR1 WNHNN, CDR2 SYGVQD (reference sequence). This CDR3 contains 19 residues.

This sequence joins TRBV5-8 and TRBJ1-3; 12 bases are shared with TRBD1. Trimming at V came to 7 bases and at J to 5 bases, leaving 1 base not matched to a gene. Germline V lookup: CDR1 SGHTS, CDR2 YDEGEE. The CDR3 covers 13 residues. For the CDR3, the DNA is TGTGCCAGCGGGACAGGGGGCAGAAACACCATATATTTT. The encoded protein is CASGTGGRNTIYF.

The genes are TRBV13 and TRBJ2-2; 8 bases agree with TRBD1. Germline V CDR1 and CDR2: PRHDT, FYEKMQ (reference sequence). Germline trimming cut 2 bases from V and 6 bases from J; bases unmatched to any gene: 2. This CDR3 has 14 amino acids. DNA of the CDR3: TGTGCCAGCAGCTTACAGGGGGCCCCCGGGGAGCTGTTTTTT. This translates into CASSLQGAPGELFF.

The chain uses TRBV2 and TRBJ2-1, with a tentative D call TRBD2 (7 bases). Looked up from germline, CDR1 is SNHLY and CDR2 is FYNNEI. The CDR3 sequence is 14 residues long. The V end lost 4 bases, the J end lost 7 bases, and 14 bases lay between the germline ends. The CDR3 DNA sequence: TGTGCCAGCAGTGCGGAGGGAGGGACAAATGAGCAGTTCTTC. Translated, it gives CASSAEGGTNEQFF. Full variable domain (rest looked up from reference TRBV2 and TRBJ2-1): EPEVTQTPSHQVTQMGQEVILRCVPISNHLYFYWYRQILGQKVEFLVSFYNNEISEKSEIFDDQFSVERPDGSNFTLKIRSTKLEDSAMYFCASSAEGGTNEQFFGPGTRLTVL.

This rearrangement joins TRBV5-6 to TRBJ2-1, with a possible D match to TRBD2 (6 bases). From germline, CDR1 is SGHDT and CDR2 YYEEEE. This CDR3 comprises 13 residues. Between the trimmed V and J ends, which lost 2 bases and 8 bases, there was a span of 11 bases. The CDR3 region has the DNA TGTGCCAGCAGCTTTCGGGGAGGCGATGAGCAGTTCTTC. It translates to CASSFRGGDEQFF.

J is TRBJ2-1 and V is TRBV20-1; 9 nucleotides line up with TRBD2. This CDR3 has 14 residues. Germline CDR1 reads DFQATT; CDR2 reads SNEGSKA (reference sequence). After removal of 3 bases from V and 4 bases from J, the junction contained 4 bases not matched to a gene. The CDR3 spells CSASRLAGYNEQFF. The CDR3 DNA sequence: TGCAGTGCTAGTCGCCTAGCGGGGTACAATGAGCAGTTCTTC.

The chain carries TRBV5-6 and TRBJ1-2; D gene ambiguous. This CDR3 is 12 amino acids long. CDR1 is SGHDT, CDR2 YYEEEE, per germline. V lost 4 bases, J lost 7 bases, and 11 bases lay in between. CDR3 region: CASSAWESGYTF. CDR3 nucleotide sequence: TGTGCCAGCAGCGCGTGGGAAAGTGGCTACACCTTC.

J is TRBJ2-7 and V is TRBV7-9, with 12 nucleotides matching TRBD1. Germline V gives CDR1 SEHNR, CDR2 FQNEAQ (reference sequence). The junction had 7 bases not matched to a gene; V was cut back by 4 bases and J by 6 bases. The CDR3 has 15 amino acids. The CDR3 coding sequence is TGTGCCAGCAGCTCCTCCGGGACAGGGGGCCGCGAGCAGTACTTC. Amino acid sequence: CASSSSGTGGREQYF. Variable domain in full (rest from reference TRBV7-9 and TRBJ2-7): DTGVSQNPRHKITKRGQNVTFRCDPISEHNRLYWYRQTLGQGPEFLTYFQNEAQLEKSRLLSDRFSAERPKGSFSTLEIQRTEQGDSAMYLCASSSSGTGGREQYFGPGTRLTVT.

This chain connects TRBV7-2 to TRBJ2-7, with D hard to call. Germline CDR1 and CDR2: SGHTA and FQGNSA. The V end lost 1 base, the J end lost 2 bases, and 9 bases lay between the germline ends. The CDR3 spans 14 residues. The CDR3 nucleotides are TGTGCCAGCAGCTTAGTAAGGCAGACCTACGAGCAGTACTTC. This gives the protein CASSLVRQTYEQYF.

The J gene is TRBJ1-5, the V gene TRBV14; D uncertain. Germline V lookup: CDR1 SGHDN, CDR2 FVKESK. The V end was cut by 4 bases, the J end by 3 bases, with 4 bases between. The CDR3 contains 12 residues. The CDR3 sequence: CASSPNNQPQHF. CDR3 in DNA: TGTGCCAGCAGCCCCAACAATCAGCCCCAGCATTTT.

The chain employs TRBV11-3 and TRBJ1-2, with D possibly TRBD1 on 5 matching bases. CDR3 length: 14 amino acids. Looked up from germline, CDR1 is SGHNT and CDR2 is YENEEA. Trimming took off 1 base at V and 2 bases at J, with 8 bases between the two ends. The CDR3 DNA reads TGTGCCAGCAGCTTAGTGGCAGGGAACTATGGCTACACCTTC. This codes for CASSLVAGNYGYTF. Using reference TRBV11-3 and TRBJ1-2 for the parts outside the CDR3, the full variable domain is EAGVVQSPRYKIIEKKQPVAFWCNPISGHNTLYWYLQNLGQGPELLIRYENEEAVDDSQLPKDRFSAERLKGVDSTLKIQPAELGDSAVYLCASSLVAGNYGYTFGSGTRLTVV.

V is TRBV7-9 and J is TRBJ1-2; 7 bases align to TRBD1. V was pared by 4 bases and J by 8 bases, with 7 bases of the junction left unmatched. Germline lookup yields CDR1 SEHNR and CDR2 FQNEAQ (reference sequence). The CDR3 has 13 amino acids. CDR3 sequence reads: CASSSGQPGGYTF. The CDR3 DNA sequence: TGTGCCAGCAGCTCGGGACAGCCCGGGGGCTACACCTTC.

The chain carries TRBV15 and TRBJ1-2; TRBD1 is a possible D gene (6 bases). Trimming cost V 0 bases and J 2 bases, with 13 bases left between them. The CDR3 is 16 residues long. Germline values: CDR1 LNHNV, CDR2 YYDKDF (reference sequence). The CDR3 spells CATSRDLGGTNYGYTF. The CDR3 DNA reads as TGTGCCACCAGCAGAGATTTAGGGGGAACGAACTATGGCTACACCTTC.

J is TRBJ1-4 and V is TRBV4-3; D is perhaps TRBD1 (5 bases). CDR1 LGHNA and CDR2 YSLEER come from the germline V gene. This CDR3 has 15 amino acids. Trimming cost V 1 base and J 3 bases, with 9 bases left between them. The CDR3 sequence: CASSQVGGANEKLFF. The CDR3 DNA follows: TGCGCCAGCAGCCAAGTGGGGGGGGCTAATGAAAAACTGTTTTTT.

V gene TRBV24-1 combines with J gene TRBJ2-1, with 13 nucleotides matching TRBD2. V was pared by 2 bases and J by 6 bases, with 15 bases of the junction left unmatched. CDR1 KGHDR and CDR2 SFDVKD come from the germline V gene. The CDR3 runs to 20 residues. CDR3 in amino acids: CATSDYAMGWGTSGINEQFF. CDR3 DNA sequence: TGTGCCACCAGTGATTACGCGATGGGGTGGGGGACTAGCGGGATCAATGAGCAGTTCTTC.

The genes are TRBV4-2 and TRBJ1-5, with a possible D match to TRBD1 (6 bases). Trimming removed 2 bases from V and 7 bases from J, with 9 bases in between. Germline V lookup: CDR1 LGHNA, CDR2 YNFKEQ. This CDR3 has 13 amino acids. CDR3 nucleotides: TGTGCCAGCAGCCAAACGGGGGCCCAGCCCCAGCATTTT. It encodes CASSQTGAQPQHF.

The rearrangement joins TRBV19 to TRBJ1-5; weak D call: TRBD1 (5 bases). The CDR3 extends over 13 amino acids. The ends were cut back, 4 bases at V and 8 bases at J, with 12 bases in the middle. Per the germline V gene, CDR1 is LNHDA and CDR2 is SQIVND (reference sequence). In nucleotides, the CDR3 is TGTGCCAGTAGTACCTGGGGGTTTGAGCCCCAGCATTTT. Protein product: CASSTWGFEPQHF.